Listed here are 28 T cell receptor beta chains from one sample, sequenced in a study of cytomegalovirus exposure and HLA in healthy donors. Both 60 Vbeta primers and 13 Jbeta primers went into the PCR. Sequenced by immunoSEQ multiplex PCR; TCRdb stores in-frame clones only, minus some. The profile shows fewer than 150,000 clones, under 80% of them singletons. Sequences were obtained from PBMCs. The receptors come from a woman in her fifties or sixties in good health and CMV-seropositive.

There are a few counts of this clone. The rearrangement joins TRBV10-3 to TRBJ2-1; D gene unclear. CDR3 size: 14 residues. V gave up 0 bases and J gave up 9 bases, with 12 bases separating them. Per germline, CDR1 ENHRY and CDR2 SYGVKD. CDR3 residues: CAISESTSNSEQFF. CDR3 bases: TGTGCCATCAGTGAGTCGACGTCGAACAGTGAGCAGTTCTTC.

The DNA of the CDR3 is TGTGCCAGCAGTTTATCTAGCGGGAGGGATTACGAGCAGTACTTC. Translated, it gives CASSLSSGRDYEQYF. This rearrangement joins TRBV27 to TRBJ2-7; 11 nucleotides align to TRBD2. With V trimmed by 0 bases and J by 4 bases, 2 bases remained unmatched. In germline, CDR1 is MNHEY, CDR2 SMNVEV (reference sequence). The CDR3 is made up of 15 amino acids.

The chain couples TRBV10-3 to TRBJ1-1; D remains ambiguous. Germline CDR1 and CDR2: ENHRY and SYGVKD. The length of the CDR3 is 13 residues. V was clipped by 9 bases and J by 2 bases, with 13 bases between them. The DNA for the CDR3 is TGTGCCATATCATCGCAGATTAACACTGAAGCTTTCTTT. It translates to CAISSQINTEAFF.

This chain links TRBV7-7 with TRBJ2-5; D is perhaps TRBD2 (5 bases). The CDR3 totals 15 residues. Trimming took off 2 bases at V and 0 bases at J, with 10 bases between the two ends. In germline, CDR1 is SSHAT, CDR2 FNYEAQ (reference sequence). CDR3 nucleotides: TGTGCCAGCAGCTTAACGGGAACGTACCAAGAGACCCAGTACTTC. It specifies CASSLTGTYQETQYF.

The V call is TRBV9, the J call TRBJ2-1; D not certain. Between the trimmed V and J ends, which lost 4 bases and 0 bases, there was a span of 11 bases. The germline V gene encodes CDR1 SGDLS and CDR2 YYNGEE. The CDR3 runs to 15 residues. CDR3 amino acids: CASSPTGSSYNEQFF. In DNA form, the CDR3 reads TGTGCCAGCAGCCCGACGGGTAGCTCCTACAATGAGCAGTTCTTC. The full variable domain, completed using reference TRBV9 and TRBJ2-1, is DSGVTQTPKHLITATGQRVTLRCSPRSGDLSVYWYQQSLDQGLQFLIQYYNGEERAKGNILERFSAQQFPDLHSELNLSSLELGDSALYFCASSPTGSSYNEQFFGPGTRLTVL.

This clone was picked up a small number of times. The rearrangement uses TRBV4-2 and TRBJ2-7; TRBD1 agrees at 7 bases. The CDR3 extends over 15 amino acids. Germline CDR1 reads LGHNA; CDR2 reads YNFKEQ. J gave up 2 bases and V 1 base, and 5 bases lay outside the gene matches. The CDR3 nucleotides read TGTGCCAGCAGCCAAGGGGACAGTTCCCCCTACGAGCAGTACTTC. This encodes CASSQGDSSPYEQYF.

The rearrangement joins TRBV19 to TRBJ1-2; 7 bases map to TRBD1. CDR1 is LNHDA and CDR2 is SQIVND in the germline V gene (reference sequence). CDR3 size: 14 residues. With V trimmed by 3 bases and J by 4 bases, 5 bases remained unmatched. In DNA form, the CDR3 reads TGTGCCAGTAGTATCAAGGGACAGCTCTATGGCTACACCTTC. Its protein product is CASSIKGQLYGYTF.

The CDR3 DNA follows: TGTGCCAGCAGCGTAGCTTCACAGGGAGCCGGGGGCTACACCTTC. Translating it yields CASSVASQGAGGYTF. The chain employs TRBV9 and TRBJ1-2; D perhaps matches TRBD1 (6 bases). This CDR3 has 15 residues. Germline CDR1 reads SGDLS; CDR2 reads YYNGEE. Trimming took off 0 bases at V and 8 bases at J, with 17 bases between the two ends. Supplemented by reference TRBV9 and TRBJ1-2, the full variable domain reads DSGVTQTPKHLITATGQRVTLRCSPRSGDLSVYWYQQSLDQGLQFLIQYYNGEERAKGNILERFSAQQFPDLHSELNLSSLELGDSALYFCASSVASQGAGGYTFGSGTRLTVV.

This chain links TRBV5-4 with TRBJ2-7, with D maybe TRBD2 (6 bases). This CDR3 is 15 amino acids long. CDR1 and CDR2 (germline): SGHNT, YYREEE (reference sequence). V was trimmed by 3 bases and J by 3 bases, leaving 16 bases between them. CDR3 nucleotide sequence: TGTGCCAGCAGCTCGATGACTAGTATTGGCTACGAGCAGTACTTC. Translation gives CASSSMTSIGYEQYF.

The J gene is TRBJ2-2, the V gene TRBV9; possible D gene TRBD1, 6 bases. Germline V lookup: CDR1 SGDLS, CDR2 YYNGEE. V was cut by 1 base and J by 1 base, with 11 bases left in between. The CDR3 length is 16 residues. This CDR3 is CASSVTGTLNTGELFF. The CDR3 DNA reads TGTGCCAGCAGCGTAACCGGGACATTGAACACCGGGGAGCTGTTTTTT.

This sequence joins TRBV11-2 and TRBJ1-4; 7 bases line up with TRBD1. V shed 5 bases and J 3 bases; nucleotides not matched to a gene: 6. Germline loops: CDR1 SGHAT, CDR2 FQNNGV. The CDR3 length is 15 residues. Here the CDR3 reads CASSHGDRSNEKLFF. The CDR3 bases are TGTGCCAGCAGCCATGGGGACAGATCTAATGAAAAACTGTTTTTT. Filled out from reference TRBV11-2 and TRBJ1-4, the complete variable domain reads EAGVAQSPRYKIIEKRQSVAFWCNPISGHATLYWYQQILGQGPKLLIQFQNNGVVDDSQLPKDRFSAERLKGVDSTLKIQPAKLEDSAVYLCASSHGDRSNEKLFFGSGTQLSVL.

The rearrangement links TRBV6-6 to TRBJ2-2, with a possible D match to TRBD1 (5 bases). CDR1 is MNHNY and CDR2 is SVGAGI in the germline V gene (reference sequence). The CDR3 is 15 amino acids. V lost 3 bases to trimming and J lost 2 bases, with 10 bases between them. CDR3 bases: TGTGCCAGCAGTTATGGGGCTAGTAACACCGGGGAGCTGTTTTTT. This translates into CASSYGASNTGELFF.

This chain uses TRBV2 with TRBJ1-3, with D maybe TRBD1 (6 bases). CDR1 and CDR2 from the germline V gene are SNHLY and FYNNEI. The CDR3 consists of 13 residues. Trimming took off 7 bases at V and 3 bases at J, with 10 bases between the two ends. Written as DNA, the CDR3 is TGTGCCAGCACACAGGGCGGTGGAAACACCATATATTTT. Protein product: CASTQGGGNTIYF.

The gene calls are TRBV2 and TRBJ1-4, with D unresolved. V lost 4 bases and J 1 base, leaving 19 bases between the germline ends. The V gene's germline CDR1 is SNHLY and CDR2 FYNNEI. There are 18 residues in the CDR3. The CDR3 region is CASSAFSLRAETNEKLFF. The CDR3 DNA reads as TGTGCCAGCAGTGCTTTTTCTCTGAGGGCGGAAACTAATGAAAAACTGTTTTTT.

The DNA for the CDR3 is TGTGCCAGCAGCTTGCGGGGGGAGGTCCACGAGCAGTACTTC. As protein: CASSLRGEVHEQYF. This rearrangement joins TRBV7-9 to TRBJ2-7; 8 nucleotides align to TRBD2. V lost 3 bases, J lost 5 bases, and 6 bases stayed unmatched. CDR1 SEHNR and CDR2 FQNEAQ come from the germline V gene (reference sequence). This CDR3 spans 14 amino acids.

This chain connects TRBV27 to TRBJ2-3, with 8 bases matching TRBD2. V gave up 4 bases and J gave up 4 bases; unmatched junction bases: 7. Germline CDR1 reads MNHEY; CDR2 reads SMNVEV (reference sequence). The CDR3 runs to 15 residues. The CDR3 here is CASSSRTSRADTQYF. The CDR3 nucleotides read TGTGCCAGCAGTTCGCGGACTAGCCGCGCAGATACGCAGTATTTT.

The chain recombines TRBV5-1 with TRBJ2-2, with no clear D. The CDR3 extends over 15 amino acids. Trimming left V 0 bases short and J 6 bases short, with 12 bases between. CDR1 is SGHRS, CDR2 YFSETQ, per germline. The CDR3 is CASSLDPETAGELFF. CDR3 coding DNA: TGCGCCAGCAGCTTGGACCCGGAGACGGCCGGGGAGCTGTTTTTT.

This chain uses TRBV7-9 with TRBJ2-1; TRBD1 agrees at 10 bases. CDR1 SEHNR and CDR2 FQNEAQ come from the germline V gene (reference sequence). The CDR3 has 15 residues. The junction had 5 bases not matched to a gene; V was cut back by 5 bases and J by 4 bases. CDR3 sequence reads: CASSTEDRGYNEQFF. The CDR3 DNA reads TGTGCCAGCAGCACCGAGGACAGGGGGTACAATGAGCAGTTCTTC.

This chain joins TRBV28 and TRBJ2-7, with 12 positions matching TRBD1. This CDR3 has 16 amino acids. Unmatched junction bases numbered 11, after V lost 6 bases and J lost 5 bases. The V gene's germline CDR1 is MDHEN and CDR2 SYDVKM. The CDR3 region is CASRSSGTGGFHEQYF. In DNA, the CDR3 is TGTGCCAGCAGGTCTTCCGGGACAGGGGGCTTTCACGAGCAGTACTTC.

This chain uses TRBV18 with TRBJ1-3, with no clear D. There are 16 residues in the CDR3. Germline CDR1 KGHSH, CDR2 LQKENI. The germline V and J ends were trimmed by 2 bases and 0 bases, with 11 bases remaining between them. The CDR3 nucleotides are TGTGCCAGCTCACCATCCGGAGCCCTCTCTGGAAACACCATATATTTT. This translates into CASSPSGALSGNTIYF.

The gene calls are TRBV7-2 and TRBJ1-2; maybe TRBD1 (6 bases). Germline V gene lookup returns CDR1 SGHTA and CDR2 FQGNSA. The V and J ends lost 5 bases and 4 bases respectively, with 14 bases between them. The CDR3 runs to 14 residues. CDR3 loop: CASSPAGATYGYTF. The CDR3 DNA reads TGTGCCAGCAGCCCCGCGGGGGCTACCTATGGCTACACCTTC.

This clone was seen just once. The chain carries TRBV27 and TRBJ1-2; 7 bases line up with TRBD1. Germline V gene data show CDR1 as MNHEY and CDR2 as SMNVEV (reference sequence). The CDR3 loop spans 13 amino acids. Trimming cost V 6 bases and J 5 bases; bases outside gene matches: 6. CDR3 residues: CASRSTGPYGYTF. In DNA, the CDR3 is TGTGCCAGCAGATCGACAGGGCCATATGGCTACACCTTC.

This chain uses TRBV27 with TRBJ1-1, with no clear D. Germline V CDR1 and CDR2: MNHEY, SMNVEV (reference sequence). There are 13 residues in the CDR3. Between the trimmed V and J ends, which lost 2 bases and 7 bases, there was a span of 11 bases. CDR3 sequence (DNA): TGTGCCAGCAGTTTAGCGGTTCGGGGTGAAGCTTTCTTT. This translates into CASSLAVRGEAFF.

CDR3 sequence (DNA): TGTGCCAGCAGCTTGGATTGGGCCTCGAATGAAAAACTGTTTTTT. Protein product: CASSLDWASNEKLFF. The gene calls are TRBV5-8 and TRBJ1-4; D remains unclear. Germline V lookup: CDR1 SGHTS, CDR2 YDEGEE. This CDR3 region has 15 residues. Trimming removed 0 bases at V and 5 bases at J, with 11 bases between.

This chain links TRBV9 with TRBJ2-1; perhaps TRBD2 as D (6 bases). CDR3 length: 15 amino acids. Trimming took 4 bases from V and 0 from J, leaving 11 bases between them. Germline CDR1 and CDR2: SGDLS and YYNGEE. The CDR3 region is CASSSSGSSYNEQFF. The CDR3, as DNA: TGTGCCAGCAGCAGTAGCGGAAGCTCCTACAATGAGCAGTTCTTC.

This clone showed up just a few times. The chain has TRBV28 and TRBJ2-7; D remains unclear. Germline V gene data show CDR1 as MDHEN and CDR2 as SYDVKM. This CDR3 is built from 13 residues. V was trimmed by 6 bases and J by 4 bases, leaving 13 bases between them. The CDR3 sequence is CASRGPGDYEQYF. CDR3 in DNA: TGTGCCAGCAGGGGTCCTGGAGATTACGAGCAGTACTTC.

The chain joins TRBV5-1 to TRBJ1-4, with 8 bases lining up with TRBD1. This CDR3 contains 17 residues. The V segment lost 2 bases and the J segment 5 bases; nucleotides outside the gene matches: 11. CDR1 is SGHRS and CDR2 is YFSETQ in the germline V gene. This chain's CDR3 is CASSFARGLGGNEKLFF. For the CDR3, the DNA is TGCGCCAGCAGCTTCGCCAGGGGGCTAGGGGGGAATGAAAAACTGTTTTTT.

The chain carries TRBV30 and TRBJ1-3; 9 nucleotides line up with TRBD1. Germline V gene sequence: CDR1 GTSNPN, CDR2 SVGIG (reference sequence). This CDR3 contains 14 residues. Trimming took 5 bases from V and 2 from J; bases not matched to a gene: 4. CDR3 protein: CAWEQGAAGNTIYF. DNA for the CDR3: TGTGCCTGGGAACAGGGGGCAGCTGGAAACACCATATATTTT. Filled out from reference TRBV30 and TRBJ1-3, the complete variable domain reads SQTIHQWPATLVQPVGSPLSLECTVEGTSNPNLYWYRQAAGRGLQLLFYSVGIGQISSEVPQNLSASRPQDRQFILSSKKLLLSDSGFYLCAWEQGAAGNTIYFGEGSWLTVV.